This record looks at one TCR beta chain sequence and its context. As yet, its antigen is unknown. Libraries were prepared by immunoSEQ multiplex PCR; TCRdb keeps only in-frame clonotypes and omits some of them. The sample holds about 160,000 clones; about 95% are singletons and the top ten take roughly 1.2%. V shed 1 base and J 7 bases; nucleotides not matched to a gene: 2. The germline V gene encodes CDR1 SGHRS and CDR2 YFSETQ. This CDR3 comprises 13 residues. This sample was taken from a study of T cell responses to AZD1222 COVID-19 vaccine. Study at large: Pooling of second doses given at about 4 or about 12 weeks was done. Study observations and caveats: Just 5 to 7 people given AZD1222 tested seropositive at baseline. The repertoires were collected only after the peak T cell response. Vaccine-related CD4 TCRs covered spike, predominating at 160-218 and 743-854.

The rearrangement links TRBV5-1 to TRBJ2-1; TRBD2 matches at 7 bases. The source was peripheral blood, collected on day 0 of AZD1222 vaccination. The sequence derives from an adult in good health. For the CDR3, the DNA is TGCGCCAGCAGCTTGTCGGGGGGAAATGAGCAGTTCTTC. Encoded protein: CASSLSGGNEQFF.